This T cell receptor beta chain comes out of a study of a mutant IDH1 vaccine in newly diagnosed glioma. Trimming shortened V by 11 bases and J by 0 bases, and 14 bases separated the two germline ends. Germline V gene sequence: CDR1 LNHDA, CDR2 SQIVND (reference sequence). The CDR3 consists of 15 residues. Method: immunoSEQ multiplex PCR; TCRdb's copy keeps in-frame clones and lacks some. The sample gives over 80,000 clones, 81% of which show up once; 5% to 6.5% is in the top ten. To note about this clone: The antigen is unknown.

Study-wide results and limits: Pseudoprogression showed no apparent link to changes in top peripheral T cell clonotypes.

Time point meaning: week 47, end of study. Mutant IDH1 20-mer peptide, at 300 ug, made up each vaccine dose, with topical imiquimod. The chain joins TRBV19 to TRBJ1-6; perhaps TRBD1 as D (5 bases). The receptor was isolated from a man aged 35 to 55 with glioma. The specimen was PBMCs, collected from a glioma patient whose treatment included an IDH1 peptide vaccine. The CDR3 nucleotides are TGTGCCGCCCAGTCAGGGAGCTCCTATAATTCACCCCTCCACTTT. Translating it yields CAAQSGSSYNSPLHF.